This T cell receptor (beta chain) stems from a study of cytomegalovirus exposure and HLA in healthy donors. Study summary: The platform used for the approximately 130 validation repertoires matched that of the roughly 670 first-cohort repertoires, a later analysis reported. Study-wide results and caveats: Diagnosis of cytomegalovirus status made by the classifier reportedly showed high specificity and sensitivity. Most sequenced TCRs were rare (though some public TCRs occurred in many donors). Researchers counted some 150 TCR beta chains as cytomegalovirus-associated.

CDR1 is SGHVS, CDR2 FQNEAQ, per germline. The length of the CDR3 is 16 residues. Unmatched junction bases numbered 14, after V lost 5 bases and J lost 6 bases. Using immunoSEQ multiplex PCR, the repertoire was profiled, and TCRdb retains in-frame clones only, with some absent. The sample consists of 280,000 or so clones, around 89% of them appearing once. As to this clone: No antigen is known for it.

The gene calls are TRBV7-8 and TRBJ2-3, with 7 bases that match TRBD2. The clonotype was recovered from a young woman in good health and CMV-seronegative. The sequenced material came from PBMCs. The CDR3 DNA reads as TGTGCCAGCAGCACCGGAAGGACGTTAGCGGGTGATACGCAGTATTTT. As protein: CASSTGRTLAGDTQYF. Drawing the rest from reference TRBV7-8 and TRBJ2-3, the complete variable domain is GAGVSQSPRYKVAKRGQDVALRCDPISGHVSLFWYQQALGQGPEFLTYFQNEAQLDKSGLPSDRFFAERPEGSVSTLKIQRTQQEDSAVYLCASSTGRTLAGDTQYFGPGTRLTVL.